These 17 T cell receptor beta chains originate from one sample sequenced in a study of blood T cell repertoires in COVID-19. TCRdb keeps only in-frame clones here, not all; method: immunoSEQ multiplex PCR. The sample shows fewer than 350,000 clones, 80% to 85% of them seen only once. Sequencing used peripheral blood. These receptors all come from a woman aged 55 to 70 with active or convalescent COVID-19.

The chain couples TRBV7-9 to TRBJ1-6; TRBD1 matches at 8 bases. The CDR3 extends over 16 amino acids. V lost 5 bases and J lost 7; bases outside the gene matches: 10. CDR1 is SEHNR, CDR2 FQNEAQ, per germline (reference sequence). This CDR3 is CASSPQDREYNSPLHF. The CDR3 DNA reads as TGTGCCAGCAGCCCTCAGGACAGGGAATACAATTCACCCCTCCACTTT.

V and J are TRBV9 and TRBJ2-2, with D possibly TRBD2 on 7 matching bases. From germline, CDR1 is SGDLS and CDR2 YYNGEE. Between the trimmed V and J ends, which lost 3 bases and 4 bases, there was a span of 13 bases. The CDR3 length is 15 residues. The CDR3 DNA follows: TGTGCCAGCAGCGGCCCCGGGGGGCGCACCGGGGAGCTGTTTTTT. Translated, it gives CASSGPGGRTGELFF.

The rearrangement links TRBV5-1 to TRBJ2-3; 11 bases line up with TRBD2. Germline assignment: CDR1 SGHRS and CDR2 YFSETQ. CDR3 size: 14 residues. V gave up 4 bases and J gave up 14 bases; unmatched junction bases: 12. Here the CDR3 DNA reads TGCGCCAGCAGCATGCGACTAGCGGGGTACGCTGTGTATTTT. It encodes CASSMRLAGYAVYF.

This clone was seen more than once but under ten times. The chain uses TRBV7-2 and TRBJ1-6; D unclear. The CDR3 consists of 15 residues. Germline CDR1 and CDR2: SGHTA and FQGNSA. V dropped 1 base and J dropped 0 bases, with 4 bases sitting between them. The CDR3 nucleotides are TGTGCCAGCAGCTTAGGGAGCTCCTATAATTCACCCCTCCACTTT. Translated, it gives CASSLGSSYNSPLHF.

The chain couples TRBV7-9 to TRBJ1-1; no clear D. Germline values: CDR1 SEHNR, CDR2 FQNEAQ (reference sequence). Trimming left V 5 bases short and J 3 bases short, with 4 bases between. The CDR3 contains 11 residues. CDR3 sequence: CASSRYTEAFF. The DNA for the CDR3 is TGTGCCAGCAGCCGTTACACTGAAGCTTTCTTT.

The rearrangement links TRBV29-1 to TRBJ1-2; 9 bases map to TRBD1. This CDR3 spans 14 amino acids. The V gene's germline CDR1 is SQVTM and CDR2 ANQGSEA. V gave up 4 bases and J gave up 2 bases; unmatched junction bases: 5. The CDR3, as DNA: TGCAGCGTTGCCGTGACAGGGGGAAACTATGGCTACACCTTC. This gives the protein CSVAVTGGNYGYTF.

This chain uses TRBV4-2 with TRBJ2-7, with TRBD2 identical over 9 bases. J gave up 4 bases and V 4 bases, and 8 bases lay outside the gene matches. Germline loops: CDR1 LGHNA, CDR2 YNFKEQ. The CDR3 runs 15 residues. CDR3 residues: CASSPETSGPYEQYF. The CDR3 coding sequence is TGTGCCAGCAGCCCAGAGACTAGCGGACCGTACGAGCAGTACTTC.

This clone was seen a few times. The chain employs TRBV27 and TRBJ1-5; D possibly corresponds to TRBD1 (5 bases). Germline-derived CDR1 and CDR2 are MNHEY and SMNVEV (reference sequence). The CDR3 spans 14 residues. The V end was cut by 10 bases, the J end by 2 bases, with 15 bases between. The CDR3 is CATNRRECNQPQHF. The CDR3, as DNA: TGTGCCACTAACAGGAGGGAATGCAATCAGCCCCAGCATTTT.

The chain links TRBV28 to TRBJ2-1; no clear D gene. The CDR3 sequence is 16 residues long. The germline V and J ends were trimmed by 2 bases and 4 bases, with 15 bases remaining between them. The germline gives CDR1 MDHEN, CDR2 SYDVKM. CDR3 protein: CASSLLQSFTYNEQFF. As DNA, the CDR3 is TGTGCCAGCAGTTTACTTCAATCTTTCACTTACAATGAGCAGTTCTTC. The whole variable domain, remainder taken from reference TRBV28 and TRBJ2-1, is DVKVTQSSRYLVKRTGEKVFLECVQDMDHENMFWYRQDPGLGLRLIYFSYDVKMKEKGDIPEGYSVSREKKERFSLILESASTNQTSMYLCASSLLQSFTYNEQFFGPGTRLTVL.

The rearrangement uses TRBV2 and TRBJ2-1; D is perhaps TRBD2 (5 bases). V lost 0 bases and J lost 5, with 20 bases in between. The CDR3 is made up of 18 amino acids. CDR1 is SNHLY, CDR2 FYNNEI, per germline. CDR3 protein: CASSEADWLRFGDNEQFF. The CDR3, as DNA: TGTGCCAGCAGTGAAGCCGACTGGCTGCGGTTCGGGGACAATGAGCAGTTCTTC.

The J gene is TRBJ2-7, the V gene TRBV29-1; no clear D gene. The CDR3 is made up of 13 amino acids. Germline lookup yields CDR1 SQVTM and CDR2 ANQGSEA. Trimming removed 1 base at V and 2 bases at J, with 9 bases between. The CDR3: CSVEGQNPYEQYF. The CDR3 region has the DNA TGCAGCGTTGAAGGTCAAAATCCCTACGAGCAGTACTTC.

The rearrangement links TRBV7-8 to TRBJ1-1, with D tentatively TRBD1 (6 bases). The CDR3 is 15 amino acids. The germline V gene encodes CDR1 SGHVS and CDR2 FQNEAQ. The V end was cut by 1 base, the J end by 5 bases, with 14 bases between. The CDR3 coding sequence is TGTGCCAGCAGCTTAGAGGGGGAAATGAGGACTGAAGCTTTCTTT. This encodes CASSLEGEMRTEAFF.

This chain links TRBV11-2 with TRBJ1-2; a possible D gene is TRBD1 (5 bases). Trimming cost V 0 bases and J 6 bases, with 11 bases left between them. Germline values: CDR1 SGHAT, CDR2 FQNNGV. This CDR3 spans 14 amino acids. The CDR3 region is CASSLERGSDGYTF. The CDR3 nucleotides read TGTGCCAGCAGCTTAGAACGGGGGTCAGATGGCTACACCTTC.

This clone was picked up one time. The chain links TRBV11-2 to TRBJ2-2, with a tentative D call TRBD2 (7 bases). Trimming took 5 bases from V and 8 from J, leaving 18 bases between them. This CDR3 spans 15 amino acids. The V gene's germline CDR1 is SGHAT and CDR2 FQNNGV. The CDR3 is CASSVQGRGLGELFF. The CDR3 nucleotides are TGTGCCAGCAGCGTCCAGGGGCGGGGGCTGGGGGAGCTGTTTTTT.

The J gene is TRBJ2-5, the V gene TRBV10-3, with 7 bases that match TRBD2. The trim removed 11 bases at V and 1 base at J, leaving 7 bases unmatched. The germline gives CDR1 ENHRY, CDR2 SYGVKD. The CDR3 loop spans 13 amino acids. CDR3: CAGARGIQETQYF. CDR3 DNA: TGTGCCGGCGCGCGGGGGATCCAAGAGACCCAGTACTTC.

The rearrangement links TRBV18 to TRBJ1-4; 9 bases map to TRBD1. Germline V gene sequence: CDR1 KGHSH, CDR2 LQKENI. The CDR3 extends over 16 amino acids. V was clipped by 0 bases and J by 5 bases; unmatched bases: 4. CDR3 DNA: TGTGCCAGCTCACCACCGGGAACAGGGGGCAATGAAAAACTGTTTTTT. Translating it yields CASSPPGTGGNEKLFF.

The V and J genes are TRBV4-3 and TRBJ1-1; 7 bases line up with TRBD1. The germline gives CDR1 LGHNA, CDR2 YSLEER. The CDR3 is made up of 13 amino acids. Trimming removed 5 bases from V and 6 bases from J; junction bases left unmatched: 6. In nucleotides, the CDR3 is TGCGCCAGCAGCGCCCGACAGGGACCTGAAGCTTTCTTT. Protein product: CASSARQGPEAFF.